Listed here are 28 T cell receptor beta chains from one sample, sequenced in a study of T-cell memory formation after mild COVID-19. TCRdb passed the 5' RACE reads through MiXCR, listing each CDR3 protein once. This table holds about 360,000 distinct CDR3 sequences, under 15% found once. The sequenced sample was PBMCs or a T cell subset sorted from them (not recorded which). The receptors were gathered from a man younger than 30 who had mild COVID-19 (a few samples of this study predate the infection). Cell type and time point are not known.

The CDR3 loop reads CASSQGDGYNEQFF. CDR3 coding DNA: TGTGCCAGCAGCCAAGGGGACGGCTACAATGAGCAGTTCTTC. The chain combines TRBV4-2 with TRBJ2-1; either TRBD1 or TRBD2 may fit D (5 bases each). This CDR3 is built from 14 residues. V was clipped by 1 base and J by 3 bases, with 7 bases between them. The germline gives CDR1 LGHNA, CDR2 YNFKEQ.

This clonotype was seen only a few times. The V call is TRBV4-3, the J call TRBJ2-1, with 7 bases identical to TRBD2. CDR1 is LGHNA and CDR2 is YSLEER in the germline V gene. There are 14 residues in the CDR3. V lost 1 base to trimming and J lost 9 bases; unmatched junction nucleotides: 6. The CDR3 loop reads CASSQGEGRGEQFF. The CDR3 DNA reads TGCGCCAGCAGCCAAGGGGAGGGGAGAGGTGAGCAGTTCTTC.

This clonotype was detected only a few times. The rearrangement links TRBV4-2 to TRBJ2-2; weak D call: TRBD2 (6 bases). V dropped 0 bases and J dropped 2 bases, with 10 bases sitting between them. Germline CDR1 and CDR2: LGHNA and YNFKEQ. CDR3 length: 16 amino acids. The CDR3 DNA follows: TGTGCCAGCAGCCAAGATAGGACTACCAACACCGGGGAGCTGTTTTTT. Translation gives CASSQDRTTNTGELFF.

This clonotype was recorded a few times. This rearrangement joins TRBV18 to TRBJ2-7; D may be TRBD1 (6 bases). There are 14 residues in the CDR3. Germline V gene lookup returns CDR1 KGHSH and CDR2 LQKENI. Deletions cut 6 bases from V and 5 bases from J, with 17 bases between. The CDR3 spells CASSSQGAGHEQYV. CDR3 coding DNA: TGTGCCAGCTCGTCACAGGGCGCGGGCCACGAGCAGTACGTC.

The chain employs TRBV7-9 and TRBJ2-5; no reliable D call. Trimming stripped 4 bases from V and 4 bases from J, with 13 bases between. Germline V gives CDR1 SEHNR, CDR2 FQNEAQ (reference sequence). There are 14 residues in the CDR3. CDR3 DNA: TGTGCCAGCAGCTCGACTTGGGGTGGAGAGACCCAGTACTTC. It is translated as CASSSTWGGETQYF.

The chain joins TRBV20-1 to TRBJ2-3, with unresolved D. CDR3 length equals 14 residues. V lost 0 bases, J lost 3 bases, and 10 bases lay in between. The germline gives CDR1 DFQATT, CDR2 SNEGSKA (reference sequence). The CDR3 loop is CSARDMKETDTQYF. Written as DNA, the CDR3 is TGCAGTGCTAGAGATATGAAGGAAACAGATACGCAGTATTTT.

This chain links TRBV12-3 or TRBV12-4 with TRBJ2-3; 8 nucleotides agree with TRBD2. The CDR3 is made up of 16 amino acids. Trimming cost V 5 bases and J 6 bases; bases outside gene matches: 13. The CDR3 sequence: CASSPASGTSADTQYF. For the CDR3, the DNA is TGTGCCAGCAGTCCCGCGTCGGGGACTAGTGCGGATACGCAGTATTTT.

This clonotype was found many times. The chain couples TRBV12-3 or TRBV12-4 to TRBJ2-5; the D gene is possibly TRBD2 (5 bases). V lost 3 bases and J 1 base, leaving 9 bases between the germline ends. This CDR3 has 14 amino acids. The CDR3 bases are TGTGCCAGCAGTTTTAGCGCAGCCCAAGAGACCCAGTACTTC. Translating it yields CASSFSAAQETQYF.

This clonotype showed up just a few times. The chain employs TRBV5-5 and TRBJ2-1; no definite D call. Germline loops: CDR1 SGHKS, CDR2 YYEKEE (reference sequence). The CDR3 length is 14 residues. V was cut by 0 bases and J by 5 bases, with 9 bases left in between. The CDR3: CASSLVLVDNEQFF. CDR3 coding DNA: TGTGCCAGCAGCTTGGTGTTAGTCGACAATGAGCAGTTCTTC.

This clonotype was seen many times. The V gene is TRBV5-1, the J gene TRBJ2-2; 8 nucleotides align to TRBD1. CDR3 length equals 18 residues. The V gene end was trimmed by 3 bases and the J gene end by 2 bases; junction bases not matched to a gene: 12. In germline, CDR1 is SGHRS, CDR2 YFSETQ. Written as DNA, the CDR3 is TGCGCCAGCAGCTCGCTGACAGGGGCGATGACAAACACCGGGGAGCTGTTTTTT. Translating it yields CASSSLTGAMTNTGELFF.

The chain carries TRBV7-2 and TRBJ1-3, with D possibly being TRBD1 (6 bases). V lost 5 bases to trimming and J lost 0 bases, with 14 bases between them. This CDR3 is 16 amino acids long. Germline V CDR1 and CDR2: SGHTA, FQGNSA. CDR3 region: CASSIGGSFSGNTIYF. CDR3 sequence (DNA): TGTGCCAGCAGCATCGGGGGCAGCTTCTCTGGAAACACCATATATTTT.

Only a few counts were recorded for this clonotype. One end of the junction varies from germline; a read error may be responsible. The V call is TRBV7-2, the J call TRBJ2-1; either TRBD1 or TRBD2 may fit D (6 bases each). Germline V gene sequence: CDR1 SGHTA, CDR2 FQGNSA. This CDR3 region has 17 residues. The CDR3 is CASRLDGGGLAYNEQFF. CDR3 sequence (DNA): TGTGCCAGCAGGTTAGATGGTGGGGGGCTCGCCTACAATGAGCAGTTCTTC.

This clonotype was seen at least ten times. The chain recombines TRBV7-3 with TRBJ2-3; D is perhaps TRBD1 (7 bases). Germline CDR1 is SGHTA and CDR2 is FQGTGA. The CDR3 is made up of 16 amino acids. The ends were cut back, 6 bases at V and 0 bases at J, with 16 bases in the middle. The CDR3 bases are TGTGCCAGCAGGCGGGGAACAGGGGCTAGCACAGATACGCAGTATTTT. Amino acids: CASRRGTGASTDTQYF.

The CDR3 nucleotides are TGCGCCAGCAGCCTTTTTAGCGGAAACACCATATATTTT. Translating gives CASSLFSGNTIYF. J is TRBJ1-3 and V is TRBV5-1; D is uncertain. Germline values: CDR1 SGHRS, CDR2 YFSETQ. CDR3 length equals 13 residues. The V end lost 4 bases, the J end lost 4 bases, and 9 bases lay between the germline ends.

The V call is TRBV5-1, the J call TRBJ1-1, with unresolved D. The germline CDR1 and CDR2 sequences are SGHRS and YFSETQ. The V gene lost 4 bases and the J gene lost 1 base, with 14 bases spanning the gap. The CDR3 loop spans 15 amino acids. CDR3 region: CASSLELPGNTEAFF. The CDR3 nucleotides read TGCGCCAGCAGCCTTGAGTTGCCCGGGAACACTGAAGCTTTCTTT.

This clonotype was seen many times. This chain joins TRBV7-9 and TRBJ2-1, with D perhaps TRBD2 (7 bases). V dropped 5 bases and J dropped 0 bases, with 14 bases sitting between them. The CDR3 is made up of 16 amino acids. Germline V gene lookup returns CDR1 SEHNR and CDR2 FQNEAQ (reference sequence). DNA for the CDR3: TGTGCCAGCAGCACTTGGGGGGGGGCCTCCTACAATGAGCAGTTCTTC. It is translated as CASSTWGGASYNEQFF.

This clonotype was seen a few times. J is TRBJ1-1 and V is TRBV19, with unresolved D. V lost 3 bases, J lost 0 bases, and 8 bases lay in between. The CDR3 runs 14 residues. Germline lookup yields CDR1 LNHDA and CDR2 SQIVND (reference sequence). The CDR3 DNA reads TGTGCCAGTAGTATCCCTAGGCTGAACACTGAAGCTTTCTTT. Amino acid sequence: CASSIPRLNTEAFF.

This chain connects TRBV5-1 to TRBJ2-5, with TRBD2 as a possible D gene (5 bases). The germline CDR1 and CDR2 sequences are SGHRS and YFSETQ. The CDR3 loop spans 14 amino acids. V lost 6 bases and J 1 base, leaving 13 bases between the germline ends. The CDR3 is CASTPGSTQETQYF. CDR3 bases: TGCGCCAGCACACCGGGAAGTACCCAAGAGACCCAGTACTTC. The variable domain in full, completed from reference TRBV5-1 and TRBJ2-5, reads KAGVTQTPRYLIKTRGQQVTLSCSPISGHRSVSWYQQTPGQGLQFLFEYFSETQRNKGNFPGRFSGRQFSNSRSEMNVSTLELGDSALYLCASTPGSTQETQYFGPGTRLLVL.

Written as DNA, the CDR3 is TGTGCCAGCAGTTCTGGACAGGGAGCTAACTATGGCTACACCTTC. This translates into CASSSGQGANYGYTF. The rearrangement joins TRBV12-3 or TRBV12-4 to TRBJ1-2, with TRBD1 matching 8 bases. Germline trimming cut 4 bases from V and 0 bases from J; bases unmatched to any gene: 4. There are 15 residues in the CDR3.

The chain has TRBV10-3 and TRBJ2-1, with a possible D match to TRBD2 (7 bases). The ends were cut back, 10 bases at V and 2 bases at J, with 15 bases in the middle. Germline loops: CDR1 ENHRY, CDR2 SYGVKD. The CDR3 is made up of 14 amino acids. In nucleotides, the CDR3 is TGTGCCACCGCGGGGGCTTCGGCCTACAATGAGCAGTTCTTC. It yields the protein CATAGASAYNEQFF.

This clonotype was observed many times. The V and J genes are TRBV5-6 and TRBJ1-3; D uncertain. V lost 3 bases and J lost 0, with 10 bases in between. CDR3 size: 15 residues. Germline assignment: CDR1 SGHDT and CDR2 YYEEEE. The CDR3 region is CASSSQFYSGNTIYF. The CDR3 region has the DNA TGTGCCAGCAGCTCCCAGTTCTACTCTGGAAACACCATATATTTT. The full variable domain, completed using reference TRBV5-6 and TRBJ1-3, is DAGVTQSPTHLIKTRGQQVTLRCSPKSGHDTVSWYQQALGQGPQFIFQYYEEEERQRGNFPDRFSGHQFPNYSSELNVNALLLGDSALYLCASSSQFYSGNTIYFGEGSWLTVV.

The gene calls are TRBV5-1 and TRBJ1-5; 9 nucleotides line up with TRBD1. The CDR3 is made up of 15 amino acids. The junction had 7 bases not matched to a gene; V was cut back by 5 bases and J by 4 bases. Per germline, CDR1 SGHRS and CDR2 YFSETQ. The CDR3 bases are TGCGCCAGCAGTTTTCTAGGGACAGGGAATCAGCCCCAGCATTTT. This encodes CASSFLGTGNQPQHF.

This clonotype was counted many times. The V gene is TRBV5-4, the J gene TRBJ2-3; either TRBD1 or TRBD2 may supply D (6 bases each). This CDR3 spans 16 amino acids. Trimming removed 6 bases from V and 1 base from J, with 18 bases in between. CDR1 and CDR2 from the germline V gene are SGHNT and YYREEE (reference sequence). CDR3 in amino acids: CASIPGAGGGTDTQYF. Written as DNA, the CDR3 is TGTGCCAGCATCCCGGGGGCAGGAGGGGGCACAGATACGCAGTATTTT.

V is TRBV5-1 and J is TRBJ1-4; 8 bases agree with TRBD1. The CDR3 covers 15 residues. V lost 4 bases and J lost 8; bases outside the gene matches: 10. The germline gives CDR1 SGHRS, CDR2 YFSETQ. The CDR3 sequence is CASSRSGGDREKLFF. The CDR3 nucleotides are TGCGCCAGCAGCCGATCAGGGGGCGATAGGGAAAAACTGTTTTTT.

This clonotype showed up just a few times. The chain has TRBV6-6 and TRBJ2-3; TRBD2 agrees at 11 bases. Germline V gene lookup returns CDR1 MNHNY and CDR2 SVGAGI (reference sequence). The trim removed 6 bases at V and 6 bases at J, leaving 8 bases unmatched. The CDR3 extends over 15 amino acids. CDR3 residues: CASRGSGGALDTQYF. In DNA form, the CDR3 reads TGTGCCAGCAGGGGTAGCGGGGGGGCATTGGATACGCAGTATTTT.

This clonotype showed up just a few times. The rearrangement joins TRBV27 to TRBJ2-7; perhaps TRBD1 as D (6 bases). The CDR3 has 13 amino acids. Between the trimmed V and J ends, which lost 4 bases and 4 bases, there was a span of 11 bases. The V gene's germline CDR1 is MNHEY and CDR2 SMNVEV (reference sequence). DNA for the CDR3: TGTGCCAGCAGTTCAGGGGAAGGATACGAGCAGTACTTC. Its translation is CASSSGEGYEQYF.

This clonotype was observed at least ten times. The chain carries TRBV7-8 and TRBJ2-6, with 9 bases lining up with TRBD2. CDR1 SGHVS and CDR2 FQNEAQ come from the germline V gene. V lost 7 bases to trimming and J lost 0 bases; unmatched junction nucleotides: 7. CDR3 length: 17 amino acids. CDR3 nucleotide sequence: TGTGCCAGCAATAGACTAGCGGCTAACTCTGGGGCCAACGTCCTGACTTTC. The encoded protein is CASNRLAANSGANVLTF.

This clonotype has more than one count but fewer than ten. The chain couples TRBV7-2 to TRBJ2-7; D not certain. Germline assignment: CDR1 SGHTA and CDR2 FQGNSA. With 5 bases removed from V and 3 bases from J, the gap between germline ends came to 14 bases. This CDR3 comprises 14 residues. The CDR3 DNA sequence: TGTGCCAGCAGCCGAATCGAACAAAGCTACGAGCAGTACTTC. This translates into CASSRIEQSYEQYF.